The T cell receptor beta chain described here comes from a study of T-cell memory formation after mild COVID-19. From germline, CDR1 is SEHNR and CDR2 FQNEAQ (reference sequence). Trimming left V 5 bases short and J 8 bases short, with 10 bases between. The CDR3 runs to 12 residues. This clonotype has a count of ten or more. The antigen is undetermined. Study results and caveats: Mainly CM and EM harbored the contracting CD4+ clones; mainly EMRA harbored the CD8+ ones.

One entry per CDR3 protein results from TCRdb running MiXCR on the 5' RACE reads. The data hold fewer than 95,000 distinct CDR3 sequences, with over 12% observed a single time. The chain is built from TRBV7-9 and TRBJ2-1; no definite D call. This receptor was obtained from a man aged 18 to 30 who had mild COVID-19 (a few samples of this study predate the infection). Cell type and time point are not known. Sequenced sample: PBMCs or a T cell subset sorted from them (not recorded which). This CDR3 reads CASSHDIYEQFF. The CDR3 coding sequence is TGTGCCAGCAGCCACGACATCTATGAGCAGTTCTTC.